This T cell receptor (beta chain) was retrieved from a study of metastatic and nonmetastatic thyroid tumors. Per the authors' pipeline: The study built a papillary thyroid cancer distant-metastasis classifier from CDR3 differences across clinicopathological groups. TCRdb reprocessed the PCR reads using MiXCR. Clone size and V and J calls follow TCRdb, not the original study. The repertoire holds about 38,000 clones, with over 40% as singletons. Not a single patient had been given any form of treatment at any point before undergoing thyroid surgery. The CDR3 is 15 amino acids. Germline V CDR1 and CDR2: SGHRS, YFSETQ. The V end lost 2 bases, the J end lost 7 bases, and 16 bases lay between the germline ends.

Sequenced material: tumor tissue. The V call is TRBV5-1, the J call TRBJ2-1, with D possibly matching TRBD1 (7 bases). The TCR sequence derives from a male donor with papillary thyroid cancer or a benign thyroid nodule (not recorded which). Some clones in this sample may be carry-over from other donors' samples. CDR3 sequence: CASSFPAGGLNEQFF. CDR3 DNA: TGCGCCAGCAGCTTTCCGGCAGGGGGGTTGAATGAGCAGTTCTTC.